This T cell receptor beta chain is drawn from a study of blood T cells in healthy people across ages. Next came a second PCR, run for about 7 to 12 cycles, which used a sample-barcoded 5' primer along with a J-beta primer mix. TCRdb reprocessed the 5' RACE reads via MiXCR and lists one record per CDR3 protein. This sample has hundreds of thousands of distinct CDR3 sequences, with roughly 44% found just once. The CDR3 totals 15 residues. V lost 1 base and J lost 11, with 21 bases in between. Looked up from germline, CDR1 is SGHDT and CDR2 is YYEEEE. This receptor was identified in a man aged 55 to 70 in good health. The V call is TRBV5-6, the J call TRBJ2-5; D possibly matches TRBD1 or TRBD2 (5 bases each). Specimen: blood. CDR3 region: CASSLLAPFRGEQYF. The CDR3 nucleotides are TGTGCCAGCAGCTTGTTAGCTCCATTCAGAGGGGAGCAGTACTTC.